This entry concerns a single T cell receptor (beta chain). Its antigen is not known. Profiling relied on immunoSEQ multiplex PCR, and the TCRdb table lists in-frame clones only, not all of them. The sample records tens of thousands of clones, about 80% being singletons. This sample is part of a study of CD4 T cells in relation to SARS-CoV-2 and coronaviruses. General study points: Monoreactive clones expanded significantly more to SARS-CoV-2 than crossreactive clones did.

The V end was cut by 6 bases, the J end by 9 bases, with 12 bases between. This CDR3 is 13 amino acids long. Germline assignment: CDR1 MNHEY and CDR2 SVGAGI. The TCR was taken from an adult with COVID-19. The sequenced material came from memory CD4+ T cells from PBMCs, cultured in vitro. The chain joins TRBV6-5 to TRBJ1-6; D unresolved. CDR3: CASRPRGGSPLHF. CDR3 nucleotide sequence: TGTGCCAGCAGGCCCCGGGGTGGTTCACCCCTCCACTTT.